This T cell receptor beta chain was observed in a study of cytomegalovirus exposure and HLA in healthy donors. This CDR3 spans 11 amino acids. Trimming removed 5 bases from V and 4 bases from J, with 3 bases in between. Germline values: CDR1 MGHRA, CDR2 YSYEKL. TCRdb's copy holds only in-frame clones and misses some; the assay was immunoSEQ multiplex PCR. Of about 73,000 clones listed, roughly 89% are singletons. Sequencing used PBMCs. The V call is TRBV4-1, the J call TRBJ1-3; D is unclear. The TCR sequence derives from a woman younger than 35 in good health and CMV-seropositive. This CDR3 is CASSLGNTIYF. CDR3 sequence (DNA): TGCGCCAGCAGCTTAGGAAACACCATATATTTT.